This is a list of T cell receptor beta chains from one sample in a study of graft-versus-host responses after intestinal transplantation. Sequenced by immunoSEQ multiplex PCR; TCRdb stores in-frame clones only, minus some. Altogether about 78,000 clones are present, 90% being singletons, with the ten largest covering around 4%. For these receptors, no antigen is known. The sample here was unstimulated CD8+ T cells sorted from spleen or lymph node cells, taken before transplant. All receptors derive from a human donor who was the organ donor for an intestinal transplant. The CDR3 runs from the conserved cysteine through the conserved F or W. A D gene is named only where the DNA matches it firmly. Clone size is not always given. Where it is, it says once, few, many or a class for expanded clones.

DNA: TGTGCCACCAATGGACAGAACACTGAAGCTTTCTTT
CDR3: CATNGQNTEAFF
V: TRBV15
size: NA
D: NA
J: TRBJ1-1

DNA: TGTGCCAGCAGAACTATGAACACTGAAGCTTTCTTT
CDR3: CASRTMNTEAFF
V: TRBV6-5
size: once
D: NA
J: TRBJ1-1

DNA: TGTGCCAGCAGCCCGGCCGGGACTATCACCAAAAACATTCAGTACTTC
CDR3: CASSPAGTITKNIQYF
V: TRBV7-8
size: NA
D: TRBD2
J: TRBJ2-4

DNA: TGTGCCAGCAGCATAGGGGGACAGGGGGCCTATACGCAGTATTTT
CDR3: CASSIGGQGAYTQYF
V: TRBV13
size: NA
D: TRBD1
J: TRBJ2-3

DNA: TGTGCCAGCAGTTTCCGGACAGGCGGCCAAGAGACCCAGTACTTC
CDR3: CASSFRTGGQETQYF
V: TRBV27
size: NA
D: TRBD1
J: TRBJ2-5

DNA: TGTGCCAGCAGCCAAGAGAGCGGATTCCACAATGAGCAGTTCTTC
CDR3: CASSQESGFHNEQFF
V: TRBV14
size: NA
D: NA
J: TRBJ2-1

DNA: TGTGCCAGCAGTTTAGAAGGGGGCCTAAATCAGCCCCAGCATTTT
CDR3: CASSLEGGLNQPQHF
V: TRBV28
size: NA
D: TRBD1
J: TRBJ1-5

DNA: TGTGCCAGCGGGGGACAGGGTGTCAATTCACCCCTCCACTTT
CDR3: CASGGQGVNSPLHF
V: TRBV6-5
size: NA
D: TRBD1
J: TRBJ1-6

DNA: TGTGCCAGCAGCTCCGAGGTGGGACAGGGCGCCGAGGAGACCCAGTACTTC
CDR3: CASSSEVGQGAEETQYF
V: TRBV7-8
size: NA
D: TRBD1
J: TRBJ2-5

DNA: TGTGCCAGCAGTTTATTTGCAGGGTCGAACACCGGGGAGCTGTTTTTT
CDR3: CASSLFAGSNTGELFF
V: TRBV27
size: NA
D: NA
J: TRBJ2-2

DNA: TGCGCCAGCAGCCAATTCCCCGGACAGGGAGAATATGGCTACACCTTC
CDR3: CASSQFPGQGEYGYTF
V: TRBV4-1
size: NA
D: TRBD1
J: TRBJ1-2

DNA: TGTGCCAGCAGCCAGCCGACAGGGAACACTAATGAAAAACTGTTTTTT
CDR3: CASSQPTGNTNEKLFF
V: TRBV4-2
size: NA
D: TRBD1
J: TRBJ1-4

DNA: TGTGCCATCAGTGGCGCCGGGACAGGGCATAATTCACCCCTCCACTTT
CDR3: CAISGAGTGHNSPLHF
V: TRBV10-3
size: few
D: TRBD1
J: TRBJ1-6

DNA: TGTGCCAGCAGCGCACAGGGTATCGCGAGGACAGATACGCAGTATTTT
CDR3: CASSAQGIARTDTQYF
V: TRBV9
size: NA
D: NA
J: TRBJ2-3

DNA: TGTGCCAGCAGCTTAGGAACAGGGTGGTACAATTCACCCCTCCACTTT
CDR3: CASSLGTGWYNSPLHF
V: TRBV7-2
size: NA
D: NA
J: TRBJ1-6

DNA: TGCGCCAGCAGCCAGGGGGACAGGTTTACTGAAGCTTTCTTT
CDR3: CASSQGDRFTEAFF
V: TRBV4-1
size: NA
D: TRBD1
J: TRBJ1-1

DNA: TGCGCCAGCAGCCGGCGACTAGTCGCTACTGAGCAGTTCTTC
CDR3: CASSRRLVATEQFF
V: TRBV4-1
size: NA
D: NA
J: TRBJ2-1

DNA: TGCGCCAGCAGCTTCCTATCGCTAGCGGGGCCTTACAATGAGCAGTTCTTC
CDR3: CASSFLSLAGPYNEQFF
V: TRBV5-1
size: NA
D: TRBD2
J: TRBJ2-1

DNA: TGTGCCAGCAGAGACGCACAGGGAGCTGAAGCTTTCTTT
CDR3: CASRDAQGAEAFF
V: TRBV6-1
size: NA
D: NA
J: TRBJ1-1

DNA: TGTGCCAGCAGCGTAGGGGGACACCCCCAGGTTATCTTT
CDR3: CASSVGGHPQVIF
V: TRBV9
size: NA
D: NA
J: TRBJ1-1

DNA: TGTGCCAGCAGCCAAGGGACTAGCGGGGTCTCCTACAATGAGCAGTTCTTC
CDR3: CASSQGTSGVSYNEQFF
V: TRBV4-2
size: NA
D: TRBD2
J: TRBJ2-1

DNA: TGTGCCAGCAGCTTAAGCGGGAACCCCGATGAAGCTTTCTTT
CDR3: CASSLSGNPDEAFF
V: TRBV13
size: NA
D: NA
J: TRBJ1-1

DNA: TGTGCCAGCAGCATGAGTTGGGGCGGCACAGATACGCAGTATTTT
CDR3: CASSMSWGGTDTQYF
V: TRBV5-4
size: NA
D: NA
J: TRBJ2-3

DNA: TGCACTGCCATCCCCAGCGACTACAATGAGCAGTTCTTC
CDR3: CTAIPSDYNEQFF
V: TRBV29-1
size: NA
D: NA
J: TRBJ2-1

DNA: TGCGCCAGCAGCCAAGATCCAGGGAACTATGGCTACACCTTC
CDR3: CASSQDPGNYGYTF
V: TRBV4-1
size: NA
D: NA
J: TRBJ1-2

DNA: TGTGCCAGCAGCTTAGGCGGACTAGCGGGGGTGAATGAGCAGTTCTTC
CDR3: CASSLGGLAGVNEQFF
V: TRBV13
size: NA
D: TRBD2
J: TRBJ2-1

DNA: TGTGCCAGCAGCCCCTCGGGGGGCTCTGGGGCCAACGTCCTGACTTTC
CDR3: CASSPSGGSGANVLTF
V: TRBV27
size: NA
D: TRBD2
J: TRBJ2-6

DNA: TGTGCCTGGAGTGACCCGGGACAGGGGACTGAAGCTTTCTTT
CDR3: CAWSDPGQGTEAFF
V: TRBV30
size: NA
D: TRBD1
J: TRBJ1-1

DNA: TGTGCCAGTAGTACAGGACTGTACAATGAGCAGTTCTTC
CDR3: CASSTGLYNEQFF
V: TRBV19
size: NA
D: NA
J: TRBJ2-1

DNA: TGCGCCAGCAGCCAGGGGGGGGGACGAAAACTGTTTTTT
CDR3: CASSQGGGRKLFF
V: TRBV4-3
size: NA
D: NA
J: TRBJ1-4

DNA: TGTGCCAGTAGTACCGGGAGAATTAAGAACACTGAAGCTTTCTTT
CDR3: CASSTGRIKNTEAFF
V: TRBV19
size: once
D: NA
J: TRBJ1-1

DNA: TGCGCCAGCAGCCACCCCGGACAGGGTGACACTGAAGCTTTCTTT
CDR3: CASSHPGQGDTEAFF
V: TRBV4-1
size: NA
D: TRBD1
J: TRBJ1-1

DNA: TGTGCCAGCAGTTACAACTCGGGACAGAACACTGAAGCTTTCTTT
CDR3: CASSYNSGQNTEAFF
V: TRBV6-5
size: NA
D: NA
J: TRBJ1-1

DNA: TGTGCCAGCAACTCGAGGGACAGGGGAAGCGGCTATGGCTACACCTTC
CDR3: CASNSRDRGSGYGYTF
V: TRBV5-4
size: once
D: TRBD1
J: TRBJ1-2

DNA: TGTGCCAGCAGCTTAGCACCCTCCCGGGACAGGGGACCTTATGGCTACACCTTC
CDR3: CASSLAPSRDRGPYGYTF
V: TRBV7-6
size: NA
D: TRBD1
J: TRBJ1-2

DNA: TGTGCCAGCAGTGAAGGGGCAGGGCGAGAGACCCAGTACTTC
CDR3: CASSEGAGRETQYF
V: TRBV2
size: NA
D: NA
J: TRBJ2-5

DNA: TGTGCCAGCAGCTCCTCCCGGACAGGGGGGATCAATCAGCCCCAGCATTTT
CDR3: CASSSSRTGGINQPQHF
V: TRBV7-2
size: NA
D: TRBD1
J: TRBJ1-5

DNA: TGTGCCAGCAGCTTTACAGGGCTGAACACTGAAGCTTTCTTT
CDR3: CASSFTGLNTEAFF
V: TRBV5-6
size: NA
D: NA
J: TRBJ1-1

DNA: TGCAGCGTTGGGGGGGGAGGGGACGATAGCTCCTACAATGAGCAGTTCTTC
CDR3: CSVGGGGDDSSYNEQFF
V: TRBV29-1
size: once
D: TRBD2
J: TRBJ2-1

DNA: TGTGCCAGCAGTTTAACTTCAGGGGCGACTAATGAAAAACTGTTTTTT
CDR3: CASSLTSGATNEKLFF
V: TRBV28
size: NA
D: NA
J: TRBJ1-4

DNA: TGCAGCGTTTCTGCCAGACAGGGCTTTGAGACCGGGGAGCTGTTTTTT
CDR3: CSVSARQGFETGELFF
V: TRBV29-1
size: NA
D: TRBD1
J: TRBJ2-2

DNA: TGTGCCAGTTCGAGGGGACAGGAGAATTCACCCCTCCACTTT
CDR3: CASSRGQENSPLHF
V: TRBV19
size: NA
D: TRBD1
J: TRBJ1-6

DNA: TGTGCCAGCAGCTTAGTGGAGGGATTAGGAGTGACCCAGTACTTC
CDR3: CASSLVEGLGVTQYF
V: TRBV7-9
size: NA
D: NA
J: TRBJ2-5

DNA: TGTGCCAGCAGTATATACAGGGGAAGCAATCAGCCCCAGCATTTT
CDR3: CASSIYRGSNQPQHF
V: TRBV28
size: NA
D: TRBD1
J: TRBJ1-5